The 20 T cell receptor beta chains given below trace back to one sample, sequenced in a study of OX40 agonist ivuxolimab in advanced cancers. The data were produced by immunoSEQ multiplex PCR, yet TCRdb's version contains in-frame clones alone and is incomplete. The sample holds roughly 61,000 clones, about nine tenths seen once. Source: CD4+ or CD8+ T cells sorted from blood, taken in a trial of the OX40 agonist ivuxolimab. The source is an adult with an advanced solid tumor such as melanoma, head and neck, liver or kidney cancer.

The chain couples TRBV5-4 to TRBJ2-3, with 13 bases fitting TRBD2. CDR3 size: 17 residues. Looked up from germline, CDR1 is SGHNT and CDR2 is YYREEE (reference sequence). Trimming cost V 3 bases and J 2 bases; bases outside gene matches: 6. DNA of the CDR3: TGTGCCAGCAGCTGGGACGGGACTAGCGGGACCACAGATACGCAGTATTTT. It encodes CASSWDGTSGTTDTQYF.

This clone was seen a handful of times. The chain carries TRBV1 and TRBJ2-3; no DNA check was done on the table's D call, TRBD2. TRBV1 is a known pseudogene. The CDR3 covers 15 residues. CDR3 sequence (DNA): TGCACCAGCAGCCCTCGGGACTGGCACACAGATACGCAGTATTTT. It yields the protein CTSSPRDWHTDTQYF.

This clone was picked up one time. The CDR3 DNA sequence: TGTGCCAGCTCACCACCCGGTCTCAGGGGGGACTATGGCTACACCTTC. The encoded protein is CASSPPGLRGDYGYTF. The rearrangement uses TRBV18 and TRBJ1-2, with TRBD1 matching over 7 bases. The CDR3 totals 16 residues. The germline V gene has CDR1 KGHSH and CDR2 LQKENI. V shed 0 bases and J 3 bases; nucleotides not matched to a gene: 7. The full variable domain, with the rest looked up from reference TRBV18 and TRBJ1-2, is NAGVMQNPRHLVRRRGQEARLRCSPMKGHSHVYWYRQLPEEGLKFMVYLQKENIIDESGMPKERFSAEFPKEGPSILRIQQVVRGDSAAYFCASSPPGLRGDYGYTFGSGTRLTVV.

The chain uses TRBV6-1 and TRBJ1-2; no clear D. There are 14 residues in the CDR3. The V gene's germline CDR1 is MNHNS and CDR2 SASEGT. V gave up 1 base and J gave up 3 bases, with 9 bases separating them. The CDR3 region has the DNA TGTGCCAGCAGTGAAGGGCAGGAGTACTATGGCTACACCTTC. This gives the protein CASSEGQEYYGYTF.

This chain connects TRBV18 to TRBJ1-3, with a possible D match to TRBD1 (6 bases). The V and J ends lost 3 bases and 0 bases respectively, with 18 bases between them. CDR1 is KGHSH and CDR2 is LQKENI in the germline V gene. This CDR3 has 18 residues. The CDR3 reads CASSPLAAQGSSGNTIYF. In DNA, the CDR3 is TGTGCCAGCTCACCGTTAGCCGCACAGGGTAGCTCTGGAAACACCATATATTTT. Variable domain in full (rest from reference TRBV18 and TRBJ1-3): NAGVMQNPRHLVRRRGQEARLRCSPMKGHSHVYWYRQLPEEGLKFMVYLQKENIIDESGMPKERFSAEFPKEGPSILRIQQVVRGDSAAYFCASSPLAAQGSSGNTIYFGEGSWLTVV.

The chain employs TRBV7-2 and TRBJ1-5; maybe TRBD1 (5 bases). The germline gives CDR1 SGHTA, CDR2 FQGNSA. This CDR3 is built from 15 residues. The germline V and J ends were trimmed by 5 bases and 4 bases, with 15 bases remaining between them. CDR3 sequence reads: CASSGQGALNQPQHF. In DNA, the CDR3 is TGTGCCAGCAGCGGCCAAGGGGCTCTGAATCAGCCCCAGCATTTT.

The CDR3 nucleotides read TGTGCCAGCAGCCCCATGCCGGGACAGACGCACAATGAGCAGTTCTTC. It specifies CASSPMPGQTHNEQFF. This chain connects TRBV7-2 to TRBJ2-1; 7 bases line up with TRBD1. The CDR3 loop spans 16 amino acids. Trimming at V came to 5 bases and at J to 5 bases, leaving 12 bases not matched to a gene. Germline CDR1 SGHTA, CDR2 FQGNSA.

The chain links TRBV2 to TRBJ1-3; TRBD1 might be the D (5 bases). V shed 6 bases and J shed 0 bases, with 9 bases lying between them. Germline V CDR1 and CDR2: SNHLY, FYNNEI. This CDR3 region has 14 residues. The CDR3 reads CASRQANSGNTIYF. The CDR3, as DNA: TGTGCCAGCAGACAGGCCAACTCTGGAAACACCATATATTTT.

The chain employs TRBV5-6 and TRBJ2-5, with D tentatively TRBD1 (6 bases). The J call is uncertain, as TRBJ2-7 better fits the DNA end. Germline assignment: CDR1 SGHDT and CDR2 YYEEEE. The CDR3 runs 18 residues. The chain's CDR3 is CASSLGGFTGTLSYEQYF. The CDR3 region has the DNA TGTGCCAGCAGCTTGGGGGGATTTACCGGGACACTCTCCTACGAGCAGTACTTC.

V usage is TRBV5-1 and J usage is TRBJ1-5, with TRBD1 as a possible D gene (6 bases). V was clipped by 0 bases and J by 1 base, with 8 bases between them. The CDR3 is made up of 15 amino acids. Germline CDR1 and CDR2: SGHRS and YFSETQ. CDR3 protein: CASSLEGGSNQPQHF. The CDR3, as DNA: TGCGCCAGCAGCTTGGAAGGGGGAAGCAATCAGCCCCAGCATTTT.

J is TRBJ2-7 and V is TRBV14, with D possibly matching TRBD1 (5 bases). CDR1 SGHDN and CDR2 FVKESK come from the germline V gene. The CDR3 has 11 residues. V was clipped by 8 bases and J by 4 bases, with 9 bases between them. The CDR3 DNA reads TGTGCCAGCGGGGCCGTTTACGAGCAGTACTTC. Its protein product is CASGAVYEQYF.

The chain carries TRBV18 and TRBJ1-2; the D is unclear. The CDR3 has 15 residues. Per germline, CDR1 KGHSH and CDR2 LQKENI. Trimming removed 4 bases at V and 7 bases at J, with 19 bases between. The CDR3 reads CASSLVTIGPSGYTF. CDR3 DNA sequence: TGTGCCAGCTCACTGGTTACTATTGGGCCCTCTGGCTACACCTTC. Based on the CDR3 plus reference TRBV18 and TRBJ1-2, the full variable domain is NAGVMQNPRHLVRRRGQEARLRCSPMKGHSHVYWYRQLPEEGLKFMVYLQKENIIDESGMPKERFSAEFPKEGPSILRIQQVVRGDSAAYFCASSLVTIGPSGYTFGSGTRLTVV.

This sequence joins TRBV19 and TRBJ1-3, with unresolved D. Per germline, CDR1 LNHDA and CDR2 SQIVND (reference sequence). V was trimmed by 7 bases and J by 4 bases, leaving 17 bases between them. This CDR3 contains 15 residues. The CDR3 protein is CASTRFGDSGNTIYF. The CDR3 DNA reads TGTGCCAGTACAAGATTCGGGGATTCGGGAAACACCATATATTTT.

The chain joins TRBV9 to TRBJ2-7, with D unclear. Germline CDR1 is SGDLS and CDR2 is YYNGEE. CDR3 length: 15 amino acids. Trimming shortened V by 0 bases and J by 3 bases, and 13 bases separated the two germline ends. CDR3: CASSVELGSIYEQYF. For the CDR3, the DNA is TGTGCCAGCAGCGTAGAGTTGGGTAGCATCTACGAGCAGTACTTC.

The chain uses TRBV10-3 and TRBJ2-1, with 7 bases identical to TRBD2. CDR3 size: 15 residues. J was trimmed by 7 bases and V by 6 bases; bases with no gene match: 12. Germline CDR1 and CDR2: ENHRY and SYGVKD. In DNA, the CDR3 is TGTGCCATCAGGGACTGGGAGCGGGATGGGAATGAGCAGTTCTTC. Translated: CAIRDWERDGNEQFF.

The V call is TRBV18, the J call TRBJ2-5, with a tentative D call TRBD2 (6 bases). This CDR3 spans 13 amino acids. Between the trimmed V and J ends, which lost 6 bases and 5 bases, there was a span of 13 bases. Germline values: CDR1 KGHSH, CDR2 LQKENI. CDR3 sequence: CASSPGLHETQYF. The CDR3 region has the DNA TGTGCCAGCTCCCCGGGACTCCACGAGACCCAGTACTTC.

This clone was seen a few times. The chain links TRBV28 to TRBJ1-2; D may be TRBD1 (5 bases). Trimming stripped 2 bases from V and 4 bases from J, with 17 bases between. Germline CDR1 is MDHEN and CDR2 is SYDVKM. The CDR3 contains 16 residues. The CDR3: CASSLPLDGTPYGYTF. CDR3 bases: TGTGCCAGCAGTTTACCCTTGGACGGGACCCCCTATGGCTACACCTTC.

This sequence joins TRBV14 and TRBJ1-1; D remains ambiguous. Germline values: CDR1 SGHDN, CDR2 FVKESK. The CDR3 length is 13 residues. V was clipped by 6 bases and J by 1 base, with 9 bases between them. The CDR3 coding sequence is TGTGCCAGCAGGGAACAGAGGAACACTGAAGCTTTCTTT. Residues: CASREQRNTEAFF.

The sample holds a few counts of this clone. The germline gene is not matched at one end of the junction; a read error may be the cause. The V call is TRBV18, the J call TRBJ1-1, with 7 bases fitting TRBD1. The CDR3 extends over 13 amino acids. Germline V lookup: CDR1 KGHSH, CDR2 LQKENI. DNA of the CDR3: TGTGCCAGCTCACCACTTTCGGACAGGCCCTACGAATTT. It specifies CASSPLSDRPYEF.

V is TRBV27 and J is TRBJ1-1; unclear D gene. Germline V CDR1 and CDR2: MNHEY, SMNVEV (reference sequence). This CDR3 has 15 residues. Trimming removed 2 bases from V and 4 bases from J, with 14 bases in between. CDR3 loop: CASSLNPSWGTEAFF. The CDR3 region has the DNA TGTGCCAGCAGTTTAAACCCTTCCTGGGGCACTGAAGCTTTCTTT.